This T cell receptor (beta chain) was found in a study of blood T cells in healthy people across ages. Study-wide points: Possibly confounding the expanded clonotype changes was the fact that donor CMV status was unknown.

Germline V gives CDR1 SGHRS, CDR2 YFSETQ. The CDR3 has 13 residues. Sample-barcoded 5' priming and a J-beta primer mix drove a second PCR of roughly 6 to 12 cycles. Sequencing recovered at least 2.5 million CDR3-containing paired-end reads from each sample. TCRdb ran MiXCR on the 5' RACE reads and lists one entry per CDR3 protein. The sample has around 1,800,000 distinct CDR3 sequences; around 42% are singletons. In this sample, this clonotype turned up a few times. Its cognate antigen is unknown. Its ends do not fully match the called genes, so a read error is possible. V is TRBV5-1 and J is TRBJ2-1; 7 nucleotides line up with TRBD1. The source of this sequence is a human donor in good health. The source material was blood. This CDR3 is CASSWDSYNGQFF. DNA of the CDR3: TGCGCCAGCAGCTGGGACAGTTACAATGGGCAGTTCTTC. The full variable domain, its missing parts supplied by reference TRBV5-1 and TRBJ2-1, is KAGVTQTPRYLIKTRGQQVTLSCSPISGHRSVSWYQQTPGQGLQFLFEYFSETQRNKGNFPGRFSGRQFSNSRSEMNVSTLELGDSALYLCASSWDSYNGQFFGPGTRLTVL.